A selection of T cell receptor beta chains follows, all from one sample in a study of beta chain features in type 1 diabetes. Some clones are missing from TCRdb's copy, which holds only in-frame ones; the method was immunoSEQ multiplex PCR. The table includes about 240,000 clones, around 13% detected once. Sequencing input: naive CD4+ T cells from blood. The receptor source for this set is a man between 25 and 39 years old with type 1 diabetes. The CDR3 runs from the conserved cysteine through the conserved F or W. The D gene is left open where the match is weak. Some rows have no size entry. The others give once, few or many, or a class for an expanded clone.

D gene,J gene,V gene,clone size,CDR3 DNA,CDR3 protein
TRBD2,TRBJ2-5,TRBV5-4,.,TGTGCCAGCAGCCCCCGGGGGGGCGGGGAGACCCAGTACTTC,CASSPRGGGETQYF
.,TRBJ1-2,TRBV7-9,.,TGTGCCAGCAGCTTAGCTATGTCCAGGAACTATGGCTACACCTTC,CASSLAMSRNYGYTF
TRBD2,TRBJ2-3,TRBV6-5,.,TGTGCCAGCAGTTACAGAGGGACTAGCGGCACAGATACGCAGTATTTT,CASSYRGTSGTDTQYF
TRBD1,TRBJ2-7,TRBV10-2,once,TGCGCCAGCAGCCGGGACAGGACTTACGAGCAGTACTTC,CASSRDRTYEQYF
.,TRBJ2-1,TRBV7-8,few,TGTGCCAGCAGCTTAGAACAGGGGGGGGATGAGCAGTTCTTC,CASSLEQGGDEQFF
TRBD1,TRBJ1-2,TRBV5-6,.,TGTGCCAGCAGCGCGGACAGGACGCTCTATGGCTACACCTTC,CASSADRTLYGYTF
.,TRBJ2-3,TRBV11-2,.,TGTGCCAGCAGCTTAAGCTCGAGCACAGATACGCAGTATTTT,CASSLSSSTDTQYF
.,TRBJ2-7,TRBV7-2,once,TGTGCCAGCAGCTTGTTGACACGTACTGATCGCGAGTACTTC,CASSLLTRTDREYF
.,TRBJ2-7,TRBV5-4,few,TGTGCCAGCAGCCCGGTGAGGGGGGAGCAGTACTTC,CASSPVRGEQYF
.,TRBJ1-5,TRBV6-1,.,TGTGCCAGCGCGGGGCAGGCGGGCAATCAGCCCCAGCATTTT,CASAGQAGNQPQHF
.,TRBJ2-6,TRBV6-6,few,TGTGCCAGCAGTTACGGACAGACCTCTGGGGCCAACGTCCTGACTTTC,CASSYGQTSGANVLTF
TRBD2,TRBJ2-7,TRBV11-2,few,TGTGCCAGCAGCGTCCCGGGACTAGCTAGGGTCGAGCAGTACTTC,CASSVPGLARVEQYF
.,TRBJ2-7,TRBV7-6,.,TGTGCCAGAAGTGGGCAGCGGCTGGCCTACGAGCAGTACTTC,CARSGQRLAYEQYF
.,TRBJ2-1,TRBV6-6,.,TGTGCCAGCAGTTACCCACTGGGGAGCTCCTACAATGAGCAGTTCTTC,CASSYPLGSSYNEQFF
.,TRBJ1-1,TRBV30,few,TGTGCCTGGAGCTTGGGGGAGGAGAAGAACACTGAAGCTTTCTTT,CAWSLGEEKNTEAFF
.,TRBJ1-1,TRBV28,.,TGTGCCAGCAGCCCACCGCTGGTTAGAAGAAACACTGAAGCTTTCTTT,CASSPPLVRRNTEAFF
.,TRBJ2-6,TRBV9,few,TGTGCCAGCAGCGTAGGTTTATTCTTTTCTGGGGCCAACGTCCTGACTTTC,CASSVGLFFSGANVLTF
.,TRBJ2-7,TRBV6-1,.,TGTGCCAGCAGAGGGCCAAGGGGCTTCGAGCAGTACTTC,CASRGPRGFEQYF
.,TRBJ2-5,TRBV12-5,few,TGTGCTAGTGGCAATTCGGTGGAGACCCAGTACTTC,CASGNSVETQYF
TRBD2,TRBJ2-3,TRBV5-1,few,TGCGCCAGCAGCTTAGCGGGAGGGCCACCAGATACGCAGTATTTT,CASSLAGGPPDTQYF
TRBD1,TRBJ1-2,TRBV30,few,TGTGCCTGGAGTGTCCAGACAGGGGCGGTCGGAGTGTCGGGCTACACCTTC,CAWSVQTGAVGVSGYTF
.,TRBJ2-4,TRBV5-6,.,TGTGCCAGCAGCTCGTCAGGGGTAGCCAAAAACATTCAGTACTTC,CASSSSGVAKNIQYF
TRBD1,TRBJ2-7,TRBV5-1,.,TGCGCCAGCAGCTTGGCCCCGACAGGGCCCGAGCAGTACTTC,CASSLAPTGPEQYF
.,TRBJ1-2,TRBV5-4,.,TGTGCCAGCAGCTTGCGGCAGGGAGGGATAGAAGGCTACACCTTC,CASSLRQGGIEGYTF
.,TRBJ2-7,TRBV11-2,.,TGTGCCAGCAGCTTAGGAGGCCCCTACGAGCAGTACTTC,CASSLGGPYEQYF
.,TRBJ2-3,TRBV5-1,.,TGCGCCAGCAGCCGGGGGAGCGGAAGCACAGATACGCAGTATTTT,CASSRGSGSTDTQYF